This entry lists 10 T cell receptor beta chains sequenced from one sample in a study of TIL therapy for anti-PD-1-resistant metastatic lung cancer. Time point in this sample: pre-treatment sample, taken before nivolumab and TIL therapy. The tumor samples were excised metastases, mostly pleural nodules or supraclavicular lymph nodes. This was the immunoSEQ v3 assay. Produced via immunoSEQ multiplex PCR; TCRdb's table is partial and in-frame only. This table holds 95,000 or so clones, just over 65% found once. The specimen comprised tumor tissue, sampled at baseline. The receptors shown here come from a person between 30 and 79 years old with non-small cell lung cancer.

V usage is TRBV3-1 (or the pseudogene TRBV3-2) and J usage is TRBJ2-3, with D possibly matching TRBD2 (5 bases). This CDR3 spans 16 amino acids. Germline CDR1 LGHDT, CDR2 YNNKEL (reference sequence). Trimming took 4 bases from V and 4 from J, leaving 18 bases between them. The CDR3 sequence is CASSRQNAGVADTQYF. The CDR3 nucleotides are TGTGCCAGCAGCCGCCAAAACGCCGGGGTCGCAGATACGCAGTATTTT.

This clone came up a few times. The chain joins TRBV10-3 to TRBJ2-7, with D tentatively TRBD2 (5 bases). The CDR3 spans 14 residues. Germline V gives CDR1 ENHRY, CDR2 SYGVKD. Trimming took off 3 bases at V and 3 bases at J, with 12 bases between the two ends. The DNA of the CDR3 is TGTGCCATCAGTGAAAGCGGAGTTTACTACGAGCAGTACTTC. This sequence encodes CAISESGVYYEQYF.

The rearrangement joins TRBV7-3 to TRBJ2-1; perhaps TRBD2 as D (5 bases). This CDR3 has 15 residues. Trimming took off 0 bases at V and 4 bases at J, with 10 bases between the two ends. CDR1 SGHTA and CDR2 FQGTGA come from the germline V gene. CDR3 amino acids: CASSLTSDSYNEQFF. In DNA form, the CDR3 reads TGTGCCAGCAGCTTAACCTCGGACTCATACAATGAGCAGTTCTTC.

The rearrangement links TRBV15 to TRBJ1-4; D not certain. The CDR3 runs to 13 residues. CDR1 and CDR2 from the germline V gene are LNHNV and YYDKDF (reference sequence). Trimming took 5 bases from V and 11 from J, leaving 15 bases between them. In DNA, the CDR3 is TGTGCCACCAGCCTAAACCCCTCGCGGAAACTGTTTTTT. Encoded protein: CATSLNPSRKLFF.

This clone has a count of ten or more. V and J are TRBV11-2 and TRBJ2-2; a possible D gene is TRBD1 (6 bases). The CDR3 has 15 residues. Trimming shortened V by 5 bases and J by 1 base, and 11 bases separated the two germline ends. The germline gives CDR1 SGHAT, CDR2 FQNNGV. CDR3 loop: CASSLLGGNTGELFF. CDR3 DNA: TGTGCCAGCAGCCTTTTAGGGGGGAACACCGGGGAGCTGTTTTTT.

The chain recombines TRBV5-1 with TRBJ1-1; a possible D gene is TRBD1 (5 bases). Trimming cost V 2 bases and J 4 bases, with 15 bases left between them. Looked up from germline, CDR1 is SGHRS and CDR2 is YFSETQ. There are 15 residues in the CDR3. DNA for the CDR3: TGCGCCAGCAGCTTTCCGGGACGGTCGTTCACTGAAGCTTTCTTT. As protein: CASSFPGRSFTEAFF.

The CDR3 region has the DNA TGTGCCAGGGGCTACGAGCAGTACTTC. Its protein is CARGYEQYF. The rearrangement uses TRBV21-1 and TRBJ2-7. TRBV21-1 is noted as a pseudogene. The length of the CDR3 is 9 residues.

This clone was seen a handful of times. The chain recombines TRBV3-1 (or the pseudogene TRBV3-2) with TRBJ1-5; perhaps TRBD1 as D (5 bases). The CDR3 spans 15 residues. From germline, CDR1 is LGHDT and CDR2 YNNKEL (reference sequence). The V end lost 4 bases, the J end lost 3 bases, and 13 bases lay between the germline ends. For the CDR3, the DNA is TGTGCCAGCAGCCTCACGGGGGGTAACAATCAGCCCCAGCATTTT. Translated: CASSLTGGNNQPQHF.

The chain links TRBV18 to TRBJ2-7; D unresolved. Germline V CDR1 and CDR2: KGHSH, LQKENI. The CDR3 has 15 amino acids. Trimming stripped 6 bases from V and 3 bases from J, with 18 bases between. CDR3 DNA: TGTGCCAGCTCCCCGGGCTCAACTATAATCTACGAGCAGTACTTC. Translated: CASSPGSTIIYEQYF.

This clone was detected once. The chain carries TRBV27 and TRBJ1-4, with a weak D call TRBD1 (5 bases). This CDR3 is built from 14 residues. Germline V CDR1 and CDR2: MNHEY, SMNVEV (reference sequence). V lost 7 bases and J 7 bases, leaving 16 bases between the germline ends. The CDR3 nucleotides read TGTGCCAGCAAACAAACTAACAGGCTTGAAAAACTGTTTTTT. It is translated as CASKQTNRLEKLFF.